This TCR beta chain comes out of a study of cytomegalovirus exposure and HLA in healthy donors. The PCR contained 60 Vbeta and 13 Jbeta primers. Profiled with immunoSEQ multiplex PCR; TCRdb holds only in-frame clones, not every one. Of over 150,000 clones in the sample, around 80% were seen once. This CDR3 contains 16 residues. The ends were cut back, 1 base at V and 3 bases at J, with 16 bases in the middle. CDR1 and CDR2 (germline): MGHDK, SYGVNS. The chain has TRBV25-1 and TRBJ2-7, with D tentatively TRBD2 (6 bases). The source of this sequence is a girl aged 2 to 9 in good health and CMV-seropositive. Input material: PBMCs. In DNA, the CDR3 is TGTGCCAGCAGTGAATTGGGACGGGGGTCGAACTACGAGCAGTACTTC. This codes for CASSELGRGSNYEQYF.